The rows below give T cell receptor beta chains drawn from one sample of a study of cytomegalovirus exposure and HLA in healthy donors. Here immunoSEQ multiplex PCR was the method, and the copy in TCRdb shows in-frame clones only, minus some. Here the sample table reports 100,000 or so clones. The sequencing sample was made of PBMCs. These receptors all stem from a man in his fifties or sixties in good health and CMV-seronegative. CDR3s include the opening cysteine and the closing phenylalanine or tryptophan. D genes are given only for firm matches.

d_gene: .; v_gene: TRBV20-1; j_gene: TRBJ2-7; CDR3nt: TGCAGTGCTAACGAGGGTTCCGAGCAGTACTTC; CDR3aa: CSANEGSEQYF
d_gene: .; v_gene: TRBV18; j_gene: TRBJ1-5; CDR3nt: TGTGCCAGCTCACCGAACAGGGATCAGCCCCAGCATTTT; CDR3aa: CASSPNRDQPQHF
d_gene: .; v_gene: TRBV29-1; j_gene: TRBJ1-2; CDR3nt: TGCAGCGTCCAACATGGTGGCTACACCTTC; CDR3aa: CSVQHGGYTF
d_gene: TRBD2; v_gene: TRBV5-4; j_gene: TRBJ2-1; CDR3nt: TGTGCCAGCAGCGGGAGCGGGGGATTAACCCCCGTCCCCTACAATGAGCAGTTCTTC; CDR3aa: CASSGSGGLTPVPYNEQFF
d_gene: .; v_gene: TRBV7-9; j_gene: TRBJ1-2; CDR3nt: TGTGCCAGCAGCTTGGGAGGAGCTAACTATGGCTACACCTTC; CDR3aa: CASSLGGANYGYTF
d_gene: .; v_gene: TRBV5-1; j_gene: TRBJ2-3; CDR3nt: TGCGCCAGCAGCTTGGTCAGGGGAGGGGATACGCAGTATTTT; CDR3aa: CASSLVRGGDTQYF
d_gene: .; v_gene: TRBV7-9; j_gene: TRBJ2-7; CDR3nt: TGTGCCAGCAGCCCGGGATTCTACGAGCAGTACTTC; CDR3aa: CASSPGFYEQYF
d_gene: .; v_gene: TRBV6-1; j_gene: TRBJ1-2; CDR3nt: TGTGCCAGCAGTGAAGAGACAGCCCGGTATGGCTACACCTTC; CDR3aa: CASSEETARYGYTF
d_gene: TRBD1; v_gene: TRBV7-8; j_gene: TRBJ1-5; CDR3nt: TGTGCCAGCAGCTCACAGGGGCGATATCAGCCCCAGCATTTT; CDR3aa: CASSSQGRYQPQHF
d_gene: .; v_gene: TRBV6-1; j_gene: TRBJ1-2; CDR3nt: TGTGCCAGCAGCGGAGCGAGGGCCGGGGGTGGCTACACCTTC; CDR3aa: CASSGARAGGGYTF
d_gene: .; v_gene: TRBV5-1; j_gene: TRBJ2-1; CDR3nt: TGCGCCAGCAGCTTGTATCTCCAGGTTGGGAATGAGCAGTTCTTC; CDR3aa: CASSLYLQVGNEQFF
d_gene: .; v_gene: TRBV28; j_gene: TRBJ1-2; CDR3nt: TGTGCCAGCAGCCGAGACGGGGGTATTAACTATGGCTACACCTTC; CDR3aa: CASSRDGGINYGYTF
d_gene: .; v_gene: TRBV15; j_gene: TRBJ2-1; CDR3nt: TGTGCCACCAGCAGAATAAACGGGATCTACAATGAGCAGTTCTTC; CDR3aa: CATSRINGIYNEQFF
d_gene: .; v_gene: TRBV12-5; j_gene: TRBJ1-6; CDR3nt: TGTGCTAGTTCCCTGCCCCGGGGGGACTATAATTCACCCCTCCACTTT; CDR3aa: CASSLPRGDYNSPLHF
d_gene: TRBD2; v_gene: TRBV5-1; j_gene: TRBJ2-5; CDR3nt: TGCGCCAGCAGCACGCTCCTAGCGGCGGGGGAGACCCAGTACTTC; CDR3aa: CASSTLLAAGETQYF
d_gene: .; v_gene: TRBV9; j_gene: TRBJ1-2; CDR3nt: TGTGCCAGCAGCGTCGCGGGACTGATGAACTATGGCTACACCTTC; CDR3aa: CASSVAGLMNYGYTF
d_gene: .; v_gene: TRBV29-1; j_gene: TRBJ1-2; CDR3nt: TGCAGCGTTGAAGATCCGTCAGCGTTCTATGGCTACACCTTC; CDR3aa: CSVEDPSAFYGYTF
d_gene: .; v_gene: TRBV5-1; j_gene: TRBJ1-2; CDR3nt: TGCGCCAGCAGCTTGACAGAGAACTATGGCTACACCTTC; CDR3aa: CASSLTENYGYTF
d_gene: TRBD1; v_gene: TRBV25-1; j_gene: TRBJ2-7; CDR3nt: TGTGCCAGCAGTGCCCGGGGGCAGGGGGCCGGTAGCTCCTACGAGCAGTACTTC; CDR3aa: CASSARGQGAGSSYEQYF
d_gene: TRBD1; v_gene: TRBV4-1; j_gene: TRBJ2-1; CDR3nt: TGCGCCAGCAGCCACTCGACAGGGGGCCTGGGTGAGCAGTTCTTC; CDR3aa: CASSHSTGGLGEQFF
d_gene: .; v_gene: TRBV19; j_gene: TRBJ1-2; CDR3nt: TGTGCCAGTAGGTCGCCGGATGGCTACACCTTC; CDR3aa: CASRSPDGYTF
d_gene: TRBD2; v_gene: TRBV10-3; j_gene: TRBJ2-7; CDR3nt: TGTGCCATCAGTGGGGGTAGCGGGAGGGCCAACGAGCAGTACTTC; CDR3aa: CAISGGSGRANEQYF
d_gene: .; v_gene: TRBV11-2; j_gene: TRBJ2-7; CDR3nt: TGTGCCAGCAGCGCCGCGGGGCAGCCTCTACAGTACTTC; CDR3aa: CASSAAGQPLQYF
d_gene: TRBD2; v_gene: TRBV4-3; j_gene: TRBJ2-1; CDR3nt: TGCGCCAGCAGCCAAGATCGCCGGGAGGTACGCAATGAGCAGTTCTTC; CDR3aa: CASSQDRREVRNEQFF
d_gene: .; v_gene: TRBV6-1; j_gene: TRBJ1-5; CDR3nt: TGTGCCAGCAGTGAAAGGGGTAAGGGTTCGGTGAGCAATCAGCCCCAGCATTTT; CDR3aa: CASSERGKGSVSNQPQHF
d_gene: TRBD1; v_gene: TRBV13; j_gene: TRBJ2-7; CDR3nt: TGTGCCAGCAGGAACATCGACGGGACAGGGGGCTACGAGCAGTACTTC; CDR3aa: CASRNIDGTGGYEQYF
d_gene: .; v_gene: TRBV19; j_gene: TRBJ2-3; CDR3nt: TGTGCCAGTAGTACGGTAGCAGCAACTAGCACAGATACGCAGTATTTT; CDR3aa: CASSTVAATSTDTQYF
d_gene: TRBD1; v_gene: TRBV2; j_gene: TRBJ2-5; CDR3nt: TGTGCCAGCAGACGGGACAGCCAAGAGACCCAGTACTTC; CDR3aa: CASRRDSQETQYF
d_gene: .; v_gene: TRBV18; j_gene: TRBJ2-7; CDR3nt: TGTGCCAGCTCACCAGGGCGGGGAGACTCCTACGAGCAGTACTTC; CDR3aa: CASSPGRGDSYEQYF
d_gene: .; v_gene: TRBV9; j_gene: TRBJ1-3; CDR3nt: TGTGCCAGCAGCGTAGGAGGGGGCTCTGGAAACACCATATATTTT; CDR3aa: CASSVGGGSGNTIYF
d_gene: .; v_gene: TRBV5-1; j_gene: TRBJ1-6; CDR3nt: TGCGCCAGCAGCTTGGAGAGCTCCTATAATTCACCCCTCCACTTT; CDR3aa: CASSLESSYNSPLHF
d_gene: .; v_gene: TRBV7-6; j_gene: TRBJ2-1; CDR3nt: TGTGCCAGCAGCTTCTCCCCCTACAATGAGCAGTTCTTC; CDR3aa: CASSFSPYNEQFF
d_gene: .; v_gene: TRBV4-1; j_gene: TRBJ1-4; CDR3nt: TGCGCCAGCAGCCAAGATTCCCCAGGGGCGAAGAATGAAAAACTGTTTTTT; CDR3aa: CASSQDSPGAKNEKLFF
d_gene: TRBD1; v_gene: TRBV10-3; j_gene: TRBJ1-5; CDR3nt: TGTGCCATCAGTGAGTTAGGGACAGCGGATCAGCCCCAGCATTTT; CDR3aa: CAISELGTADQPQHF
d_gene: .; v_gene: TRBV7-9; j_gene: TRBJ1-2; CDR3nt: TGTGCCAGCAGCTTATCCGCAGTAAACTATGGCTACACCTTC; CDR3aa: CASSLSAVNYGYTF
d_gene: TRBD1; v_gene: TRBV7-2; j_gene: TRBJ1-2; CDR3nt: TGTGCCAGCAGCACTAGACAGGGGCTCGGAGAGCGCTACACCTTC; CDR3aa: CASSTRQGLGERYTF
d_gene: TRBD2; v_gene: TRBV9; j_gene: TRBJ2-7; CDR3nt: TGTGCCAGCAGCGTAGGGGCGGGAGGTCCCTACGAGCAGTACTTC; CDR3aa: CASSVGAGGPYEQYF
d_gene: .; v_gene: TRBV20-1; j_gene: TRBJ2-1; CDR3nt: TGCAGTGCCATCTACCGCGGCGAGCAGTTCTTC; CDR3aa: CSAIYRGEQFF
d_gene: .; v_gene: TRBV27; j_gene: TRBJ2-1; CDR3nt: TGTGCCAGCAGTTTGGGGATAGCGAGGAATGAGCAGTTCTTC; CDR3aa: CASSLGIARNEQFF
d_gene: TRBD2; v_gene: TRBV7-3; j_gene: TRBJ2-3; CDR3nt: TGTGCCAGCAGCTTCGCGGGAGGGACAGATACGCAGTATTTT; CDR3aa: CASSFAGGTDTQYF
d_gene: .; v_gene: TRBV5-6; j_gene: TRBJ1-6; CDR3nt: TGTGCCAGCAGCTTGTGGGAGGCAAATTCACCCCTCCACTTT; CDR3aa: CASSLWEANSPLHF
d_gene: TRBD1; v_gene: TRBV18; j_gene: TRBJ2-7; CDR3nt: TGTGCCAGCTCACCTCTCGGGACAGGACCCTACGAGCAGTACTTC; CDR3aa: CASSPLGTGPYEQYF
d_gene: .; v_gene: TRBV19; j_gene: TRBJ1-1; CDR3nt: TGTGCCAGCCAACCGACAGAGATGAACACTGAAGCTTTCTTT; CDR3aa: CASQPTEMNTEAFF
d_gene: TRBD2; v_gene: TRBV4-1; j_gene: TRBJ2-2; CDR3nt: TGCGCCAGCAGCCAAGATGAAGGTCTAGCGGGGGCTACCGGGGAGCTGTTTTTT; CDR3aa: CASSQDEGLAGATGELFF
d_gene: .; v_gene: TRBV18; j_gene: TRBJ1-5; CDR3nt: TGTGCCAGCTCACGCGATAACTATAGCAATCAGCCCCAGCATTTT; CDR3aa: CASSRDNYSNQPQHF
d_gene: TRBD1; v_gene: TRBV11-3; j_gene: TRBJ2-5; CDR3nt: TGTGCCAGCAGCCTGGGACAGGGGCGAGAAGAGACCCAGTACTTC; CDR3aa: CASSLGQGREETQYF
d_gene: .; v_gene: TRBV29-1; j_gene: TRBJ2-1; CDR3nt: TGCGCCCTGAGGGAGAGCTCCTACAATGAGCAGTTCTTC; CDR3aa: CALRESSYNEQFF
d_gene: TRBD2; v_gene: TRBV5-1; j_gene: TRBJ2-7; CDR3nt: TGCGCCAGCAGCCGGACTAGCGGGAGTTACGAGCAGTACTTC; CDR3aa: CASSRTSGSYEQYF
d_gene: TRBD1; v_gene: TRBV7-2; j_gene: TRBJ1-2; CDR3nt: TGTGCCAGCAGCTTAGATGGGACAGGGCCAACATCTAACTATGGCTACACCTTC; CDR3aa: CASSLDGTGPTSNYGYTF
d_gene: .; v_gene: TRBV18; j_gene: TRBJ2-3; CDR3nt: TGTGCCAGCTCACCCGGGTTCACTAGCACAGATACGCAGTATTTT; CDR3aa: CASSPGFTSTDTQYF
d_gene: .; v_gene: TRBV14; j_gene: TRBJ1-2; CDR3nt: TGTGCCAGCAGCCAAGGTGTAGGGAGCTATGGCTACACCTTC; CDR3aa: CASSQGVGSYGYTF
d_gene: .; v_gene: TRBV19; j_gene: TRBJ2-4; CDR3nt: TGTGCCAGTAGTCAACCCGTAGGGGTAGCCAAAAACATTCAGTACTTC; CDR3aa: CASSQPVGVAKNIQYF
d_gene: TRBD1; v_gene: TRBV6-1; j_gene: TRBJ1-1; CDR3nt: TGTGCCAGCAGGCGGACAGGGGCCGAAGCTTTCTTT; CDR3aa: CASRRTGAEAFF
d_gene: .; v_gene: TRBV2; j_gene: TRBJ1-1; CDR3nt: TGTGCCAGCAGTGAAAACCCCCCAGAGAACACTGAAGCTTTCTTT; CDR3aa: CASSENPPENTEAFF